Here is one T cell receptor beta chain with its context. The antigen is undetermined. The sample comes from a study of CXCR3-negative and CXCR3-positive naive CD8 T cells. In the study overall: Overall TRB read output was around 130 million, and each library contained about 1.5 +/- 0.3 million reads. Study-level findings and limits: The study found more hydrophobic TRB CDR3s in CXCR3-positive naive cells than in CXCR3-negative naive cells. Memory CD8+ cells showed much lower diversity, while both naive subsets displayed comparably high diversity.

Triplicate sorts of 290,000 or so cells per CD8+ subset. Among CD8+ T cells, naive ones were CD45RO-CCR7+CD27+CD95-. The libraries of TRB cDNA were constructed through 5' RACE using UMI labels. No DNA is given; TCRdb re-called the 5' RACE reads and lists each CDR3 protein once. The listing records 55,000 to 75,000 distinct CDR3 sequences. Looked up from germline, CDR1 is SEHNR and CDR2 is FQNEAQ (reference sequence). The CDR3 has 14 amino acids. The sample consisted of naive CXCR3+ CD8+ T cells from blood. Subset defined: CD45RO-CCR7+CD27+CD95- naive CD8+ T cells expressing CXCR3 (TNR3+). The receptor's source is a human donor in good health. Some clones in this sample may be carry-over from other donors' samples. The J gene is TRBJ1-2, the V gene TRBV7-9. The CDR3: CASSFPPAQYGYTF.